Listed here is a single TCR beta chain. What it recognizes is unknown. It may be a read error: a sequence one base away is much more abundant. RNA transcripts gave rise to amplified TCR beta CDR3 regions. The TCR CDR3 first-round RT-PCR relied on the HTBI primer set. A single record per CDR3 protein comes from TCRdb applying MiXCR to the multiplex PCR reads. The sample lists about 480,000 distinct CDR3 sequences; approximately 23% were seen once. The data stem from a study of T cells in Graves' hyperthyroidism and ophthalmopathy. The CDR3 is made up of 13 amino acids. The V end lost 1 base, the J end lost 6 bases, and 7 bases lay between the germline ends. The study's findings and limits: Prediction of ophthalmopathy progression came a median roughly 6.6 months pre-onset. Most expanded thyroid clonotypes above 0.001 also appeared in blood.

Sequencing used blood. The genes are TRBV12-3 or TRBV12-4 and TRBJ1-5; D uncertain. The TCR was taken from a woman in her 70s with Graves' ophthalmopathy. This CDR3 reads CASSLGESQPQHF. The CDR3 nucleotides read TGTGCCAGCAGTTTAGGGGAGAGTCAGCCCCAGCATTTT.